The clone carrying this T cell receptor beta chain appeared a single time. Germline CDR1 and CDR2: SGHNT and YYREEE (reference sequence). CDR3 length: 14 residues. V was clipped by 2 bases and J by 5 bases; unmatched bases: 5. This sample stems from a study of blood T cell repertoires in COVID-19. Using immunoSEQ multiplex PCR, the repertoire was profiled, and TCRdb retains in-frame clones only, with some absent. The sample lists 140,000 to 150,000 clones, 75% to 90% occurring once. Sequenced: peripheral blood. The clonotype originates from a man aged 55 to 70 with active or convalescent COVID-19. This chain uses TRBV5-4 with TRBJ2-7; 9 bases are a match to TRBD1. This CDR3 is CASSFDRGMDEQYF. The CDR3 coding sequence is TGTGCCAGCAGCTTCGACAGGGGGATGGACGAGCAGTACTTC.